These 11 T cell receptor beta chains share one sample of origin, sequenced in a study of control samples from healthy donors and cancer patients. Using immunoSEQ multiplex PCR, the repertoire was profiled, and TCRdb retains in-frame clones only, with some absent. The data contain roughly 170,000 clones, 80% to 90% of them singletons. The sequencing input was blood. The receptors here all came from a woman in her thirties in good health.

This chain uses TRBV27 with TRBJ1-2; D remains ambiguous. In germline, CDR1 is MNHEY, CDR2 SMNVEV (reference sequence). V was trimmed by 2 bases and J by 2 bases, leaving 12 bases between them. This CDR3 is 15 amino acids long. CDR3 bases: TGTGCCAGCAGTTTAAATCCGGGGAGAAACTATGGCTACACCTTC. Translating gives CASSLNPGRNYGYTF.

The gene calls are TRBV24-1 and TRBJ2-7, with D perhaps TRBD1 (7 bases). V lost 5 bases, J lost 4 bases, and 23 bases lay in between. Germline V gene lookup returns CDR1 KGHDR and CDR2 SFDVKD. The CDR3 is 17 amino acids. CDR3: CATSVPPGTAGGYEQYV. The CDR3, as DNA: TGTGCCACCAGTGTCCCTCCAGGGACCGCAGGGGGGTACGAGCAGTACGTC.

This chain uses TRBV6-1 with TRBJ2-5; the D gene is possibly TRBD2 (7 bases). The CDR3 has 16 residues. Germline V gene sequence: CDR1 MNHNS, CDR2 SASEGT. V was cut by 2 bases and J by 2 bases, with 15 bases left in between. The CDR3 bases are TGTGCCAGCAGTGAATTGGGGGGGGGCCCTCAAGAGACCCAGTACTTC. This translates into CASSELGGGPQETQYF.

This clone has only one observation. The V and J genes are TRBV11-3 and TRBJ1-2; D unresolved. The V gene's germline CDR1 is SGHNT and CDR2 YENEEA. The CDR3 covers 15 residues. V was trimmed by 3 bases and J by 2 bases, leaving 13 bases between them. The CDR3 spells CASSFISGLNYGYTF. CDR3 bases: TGTGCCAGCAGCTTCATATCAGGACTCAACTATGGCTACACCTTC. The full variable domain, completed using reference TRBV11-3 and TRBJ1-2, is EAGVVQSPRYKIIEKKQPVAFWCNPISGHNTLYWYLQNLGQGPELLIRYENEEAVDDSQLPKDRFSAERLKGVDSTLKIQPAELGDSAVYLCASSFISGLNYGYTFGSGTRLTVV.

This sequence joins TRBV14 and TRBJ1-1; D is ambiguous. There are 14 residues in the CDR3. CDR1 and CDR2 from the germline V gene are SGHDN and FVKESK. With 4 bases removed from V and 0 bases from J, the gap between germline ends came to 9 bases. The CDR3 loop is CASSPAALNTEAFF. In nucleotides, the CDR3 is TGTGCCAGCAGCCCCGCGGCATTGAACACTGAAGCTTTCTTT.

The CDR3 sequence is CASIGLGTPLQETQYF. CDR3 in DNA: TGTGCCAGCATCGGCCTCGGGACGCCCTTACAAGAGACCCAGTACTTC. The chain has TRBV7-2 and TRBJ2-5, with D tentatively TRBD1 or TRBD2 (5 bases each). This CDR3 contains 16 residues. Trimming took off 7 bases at V and 2 bases at J, with 20 bases between the two ends. In germline, CDR1 is SGHTA, CDR2 FQGNSA.

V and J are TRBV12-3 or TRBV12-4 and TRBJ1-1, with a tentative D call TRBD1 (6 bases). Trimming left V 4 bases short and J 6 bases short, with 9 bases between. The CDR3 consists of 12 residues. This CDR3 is CASSSGQPEAFF. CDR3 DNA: TGTGCCAGCAGTTCCGGACAGCCTGAAGCTTTCTTT.

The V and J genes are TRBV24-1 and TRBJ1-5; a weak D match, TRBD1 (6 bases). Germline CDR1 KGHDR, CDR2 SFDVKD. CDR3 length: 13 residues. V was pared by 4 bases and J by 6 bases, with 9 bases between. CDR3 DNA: TGTGCCACCAGTGAGGGGGCAACTCAGCCCCAGCATTTT. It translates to CATSEGATQPQHF.

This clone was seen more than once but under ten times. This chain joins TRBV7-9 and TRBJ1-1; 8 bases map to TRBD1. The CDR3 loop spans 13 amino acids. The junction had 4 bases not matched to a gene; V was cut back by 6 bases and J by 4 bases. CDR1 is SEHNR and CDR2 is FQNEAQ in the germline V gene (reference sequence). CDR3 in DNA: TGTGCCAGCAGTCCAGGACAGGGCACTGAAGCTTTCTTT. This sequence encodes CASSPGQGTEAFF.

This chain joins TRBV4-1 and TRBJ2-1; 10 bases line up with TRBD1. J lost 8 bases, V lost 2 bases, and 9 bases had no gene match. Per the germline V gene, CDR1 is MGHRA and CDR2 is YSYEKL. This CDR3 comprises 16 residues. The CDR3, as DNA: TGCGCCAGCAGCCAAAGTGGGGACAGGGGAGGGTATGAGCAGTTCTTC. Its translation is CASSQSGDRGGYEQFF.

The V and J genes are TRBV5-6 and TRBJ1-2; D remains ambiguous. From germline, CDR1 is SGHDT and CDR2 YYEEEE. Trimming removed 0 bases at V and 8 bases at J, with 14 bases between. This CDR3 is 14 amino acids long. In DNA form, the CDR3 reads TGTGCCAGCAGCTTGGGGCCAGATCTAGGGGGCTACACCTTC. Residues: CASSLGPDLGGYTF.